One TCR beta chain is described in this entry. The table came from immunoSEQ multiplex PCR; TCRdb's copy has only in-frame clones and leaves some out. The repertoire has about 13,000 clones, more than 75% of them found once; the top ten carry over 25%. The treatment was: randomized to nivolumab then ipilimumab (arm A) or the reverse (arm B). Patients had received no earlier DNA-damaging chemotherapy. Sorted cells were live CD3+CD8+, lacking CD19 and CD56, from PBMCs. The sample is drawn from a study of sequential checkpoint blockade in melanoma. In the study overall: Randomization was 1:1 between first-line nivolumab→ipilimumab and ipilimumab→nivolumab. After both sequences, patients received maintenance nivolumab.

Trimming cost V 3 bases and J 7 bases; bases outside gene matches: 14. From germline, CDR1 is PRHDT and CDR2 FYEKMQ (reference sequence). The CDR3 length is 16 residues. The V call is TRBV13, the J call TRBJ1-2; 7 nucleotides match TRBD1. This clonotype originated in a human donor with melanoma. This sample comprised CD8+ T cells sorted from blood (inferred from file names), obtained from a patient given nivolumab and ipilimumab in sequence. In DNA form, the CDR3 reads TGTGCCAGCAGCTTCGGGGATACAGGGGCGACATTTGGCTACACCTTC. This sequence encodes CASSFGDTGATFGYTF.